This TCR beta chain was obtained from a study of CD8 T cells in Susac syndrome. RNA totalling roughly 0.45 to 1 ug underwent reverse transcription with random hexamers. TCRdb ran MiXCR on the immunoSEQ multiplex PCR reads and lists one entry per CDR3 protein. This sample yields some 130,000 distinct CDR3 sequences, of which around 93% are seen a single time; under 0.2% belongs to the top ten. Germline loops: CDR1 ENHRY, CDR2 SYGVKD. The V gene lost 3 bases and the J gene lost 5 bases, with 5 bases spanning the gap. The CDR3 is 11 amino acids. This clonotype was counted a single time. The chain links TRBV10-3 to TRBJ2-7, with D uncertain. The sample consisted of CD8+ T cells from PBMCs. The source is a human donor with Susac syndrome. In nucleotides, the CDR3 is TGTGCCATCAGTGAAGCTAACGAGCAGTACTTC. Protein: CAISEANEQYF.